This TCR beta chain was identified during a study of vaccination and CD4 T cells after COVID-19. Looking at the study overall: Six male and four female convalescents took part, two of them Hispanic. Overlapping SARS-CoV-2, HCoV-NL63, HCoV-OC43 and HCoV-229E spike peptides were used to stimulate cells.

The study sequenced cultured CD4+ T cell DNA using the Oncomine TCR Beta short-read assay. MiXCR was run by TCRdb on the PCR reads, yielding one entry per CDR3 protein. The repertoire has more than 13,000 distinct CDR3 sequences, just over 20% of them found once; the top ten carry 12%. The V gene's germline CDR1 is SNHLY and CDR2 FYNNEI. The CDR3 is 15 amino acids. V gave up 2 bases and J gave up 7 bases, with 16 bases separating them. This clonotype is termed medium-sized. Its antigen is not known. Treatment specified: approximately 9-day PBMC culture with coronavirus spike peptide pools or control peptides (ViraFEST assay).

The source was CD4+ T cells from blood, cultured in vitro, collected before SARS-CoV-2 vaccination. The chain is built from TRBV2 and TRBJ2-3; D uncertain. This receptor was identified in a human donor who received a COVID-19 vaccine. The CDR3 region is CASSERARTQHTQYF. The CDR3 nucleotides read TGTGCCAGCAGTGAAAGAGCGCGGACGCAACATACGCAGTATTTT.